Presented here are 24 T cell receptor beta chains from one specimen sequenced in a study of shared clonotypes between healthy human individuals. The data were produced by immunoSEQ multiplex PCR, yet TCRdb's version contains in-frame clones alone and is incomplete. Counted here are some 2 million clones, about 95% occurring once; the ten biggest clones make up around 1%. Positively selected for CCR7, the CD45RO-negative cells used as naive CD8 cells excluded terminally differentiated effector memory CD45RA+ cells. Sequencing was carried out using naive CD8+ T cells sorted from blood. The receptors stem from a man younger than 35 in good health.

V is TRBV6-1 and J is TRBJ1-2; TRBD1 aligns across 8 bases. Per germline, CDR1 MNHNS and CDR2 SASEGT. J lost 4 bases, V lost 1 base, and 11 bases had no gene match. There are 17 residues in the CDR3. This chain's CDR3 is CASSEGVLTGAVYGYTF. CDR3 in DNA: TGTGCCAGCAGTGAAGGGGTTCTGACAGGGGCAGTCTATGGCTACACCTTC.

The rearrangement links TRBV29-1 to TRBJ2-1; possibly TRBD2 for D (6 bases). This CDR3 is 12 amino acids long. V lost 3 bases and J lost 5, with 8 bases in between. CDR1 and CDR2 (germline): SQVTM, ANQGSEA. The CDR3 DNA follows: TGCAGCGTTGACCGGACTAACAATGAGCAGTTCTTC. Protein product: CSVDRTNNEQFF.

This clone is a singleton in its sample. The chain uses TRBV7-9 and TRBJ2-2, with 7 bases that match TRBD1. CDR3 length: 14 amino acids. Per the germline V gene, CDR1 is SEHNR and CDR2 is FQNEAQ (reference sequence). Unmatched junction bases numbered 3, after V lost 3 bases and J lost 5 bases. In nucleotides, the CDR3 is TGTGCCAGCAGCTTCGCGACAGGGACCGGGGAGCTGTTTTTT. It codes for CASSFATGTGELFF.

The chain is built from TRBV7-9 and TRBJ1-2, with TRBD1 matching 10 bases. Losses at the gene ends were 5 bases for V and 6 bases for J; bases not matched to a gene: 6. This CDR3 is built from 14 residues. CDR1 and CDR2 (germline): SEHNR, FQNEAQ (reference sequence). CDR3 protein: CASSRAGTGDGYTF. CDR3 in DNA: TGTGCCAGCAGCAGGGCCGGGACAGGGGATGGCTACACCTTC.

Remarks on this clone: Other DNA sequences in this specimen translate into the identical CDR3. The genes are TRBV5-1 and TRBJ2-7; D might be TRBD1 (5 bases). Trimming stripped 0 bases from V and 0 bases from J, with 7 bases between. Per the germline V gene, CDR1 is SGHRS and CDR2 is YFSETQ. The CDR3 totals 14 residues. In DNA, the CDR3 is TGCGCCAGCAGCTTGGAGACAGTCTCCTACGAGCAGTACTTC. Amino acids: CASSLETVSYEQYF.

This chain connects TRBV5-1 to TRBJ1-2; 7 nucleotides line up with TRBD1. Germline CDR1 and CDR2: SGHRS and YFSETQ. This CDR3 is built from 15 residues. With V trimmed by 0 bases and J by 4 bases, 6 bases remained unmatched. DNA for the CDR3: TGCGCCAGCAGCTTGGGGGGGACAGAAATCTATGGCTACACCTTC. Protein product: CASSLGGTEIYGYTF.

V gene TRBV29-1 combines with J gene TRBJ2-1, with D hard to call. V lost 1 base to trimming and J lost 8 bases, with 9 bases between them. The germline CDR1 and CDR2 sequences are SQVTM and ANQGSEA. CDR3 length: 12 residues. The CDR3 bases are TGCAGCGTTGAAGGTCGTTCAGATGAGCAGTTCTTC. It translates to CSVEGRSDEQFF.

CDR3 region: CASSEAGGISYNEQFF. CDR3 DNA sequence: TGTGCCAGCAGCGAAGCGGGGGGAATCTCCTACAATGAGCAGTTCTTC. The rearrangement uses TRBV11-2 and TRBJ2-1; 9 bases match TRBD2. Trimming took 5 bases from V and 0 from J; bases not matched to a gene: 5. Per germline, CDR1 SGHAT and CDR2 FQNNGV. CDR3 size: 16 residues.

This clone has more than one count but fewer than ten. The CDR3 is CASSFGQNYGYTF. CDR3 sequence (DNA): TGTGCCAGCAGCTTCGGACAGAACTATGGCTACACCTTC. The chain combines TRBV11-2 with TRBJ1-2, with a tentative D call TRBD1 (6 bases). Trimming removed 3 bases at V and 2 bases at J, with 7 bases between. CDR1 and CDR2 (germline): SGHAT, FQNNGV. The CDR3 sequence is 13 residues long.

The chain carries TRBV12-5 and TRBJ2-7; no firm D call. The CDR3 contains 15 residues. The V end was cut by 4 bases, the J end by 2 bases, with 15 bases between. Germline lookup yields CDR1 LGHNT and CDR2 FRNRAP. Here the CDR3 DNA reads TGTGCTAGTGGTTCGGAGACATATACTGCCTACGAGCAGTACTTC. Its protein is CASGSETYTAYEQYF.

As DNA, the CDR3 is TGTGCCAGCAGCTTAGAGTTGACTAGCGGCAATGAGCAGTTCTTC. Its translation is CASSLELTSGNEQFF. The chain employs TRBV7-9 and TRBJ2-1; 9 nucleotides match TRBD2. Looked up from germline, CDR1 is SEHNR and CDR2 is FQNEAQ (reference sequence). Trimming took 1 base from V and 6 from J; bases not matched to a gene: 4. The CDR3 is 15 amino acids. Combining the CDR3 with reference TRBV7-9 and TRBJ2-1 gives the whole variable domain DTGVSQNPRHKITKRGQNVTFRCDPISEHNRLYWYRQTLGQGPEFLTYFQNEAQLEKSRLLSDRFSAERPKGSFSTLEIQRTEQGDSAMYLCASSLELTSGNEQFFGPGTRLTVL.

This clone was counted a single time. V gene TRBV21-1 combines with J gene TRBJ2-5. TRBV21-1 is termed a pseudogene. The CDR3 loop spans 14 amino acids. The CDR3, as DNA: TGTGCCACCTTTGACCCGTGGGGGCAAGAGACCCAGTACTTC. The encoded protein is CATFDPWGQETQYF.

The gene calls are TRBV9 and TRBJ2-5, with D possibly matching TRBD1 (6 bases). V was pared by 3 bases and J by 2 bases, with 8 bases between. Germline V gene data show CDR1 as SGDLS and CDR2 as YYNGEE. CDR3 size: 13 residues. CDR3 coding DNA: TGTGCCAGCAGCGAGGGGGTACAAGAGACCCAGTACTTC. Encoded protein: CASSEGVQETQYF.

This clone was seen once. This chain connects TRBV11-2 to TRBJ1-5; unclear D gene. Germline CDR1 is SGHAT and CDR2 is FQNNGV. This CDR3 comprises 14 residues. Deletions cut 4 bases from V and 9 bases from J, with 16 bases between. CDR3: CASSSADTSGPQHF. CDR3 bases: TGTGCCAGCAGCTCAGCGGATACCTCGGGGCCCCAGCATTTT.

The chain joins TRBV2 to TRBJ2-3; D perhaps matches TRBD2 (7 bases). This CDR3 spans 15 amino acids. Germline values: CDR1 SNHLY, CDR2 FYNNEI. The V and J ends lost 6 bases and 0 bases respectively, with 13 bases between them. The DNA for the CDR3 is TGTGCCAGCAGGGAGGGGGGGTTTAGCACAGATACGCAGTATTTT. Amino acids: CASREGGFSTDTQYF. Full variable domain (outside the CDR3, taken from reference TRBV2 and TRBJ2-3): EPEVTQTPSHQVTQMGQEVILRCVPISNHLYFYWYRQILGQKVEFLVSFYNNEISEKSEIFDDQFSVERPDGSNFTLKIRSTKLEDSAMYFCASREGGFSTDTQYFGPGTRLTVL.

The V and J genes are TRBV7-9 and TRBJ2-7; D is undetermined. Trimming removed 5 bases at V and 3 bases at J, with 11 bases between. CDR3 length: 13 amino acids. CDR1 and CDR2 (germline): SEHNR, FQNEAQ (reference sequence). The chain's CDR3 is CASSPRTDYEQYF. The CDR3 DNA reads TGTGCCAGCAGCCCCAGGACGGACTACGAGCAGTACTTC.

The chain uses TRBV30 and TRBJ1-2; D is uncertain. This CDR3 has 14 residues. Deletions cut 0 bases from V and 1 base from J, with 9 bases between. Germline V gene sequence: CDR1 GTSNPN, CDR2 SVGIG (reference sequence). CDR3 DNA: TGTGCCTGGAGTGTACCCAGAGATAACTATGGCTACACCTTC. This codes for CAWSVPRDNYGYTF.

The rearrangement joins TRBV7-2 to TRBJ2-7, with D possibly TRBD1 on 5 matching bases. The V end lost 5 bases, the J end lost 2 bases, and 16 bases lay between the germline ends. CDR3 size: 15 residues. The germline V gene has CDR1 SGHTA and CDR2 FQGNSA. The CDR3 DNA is TGTGCCAGCAGCATAGGGTCAGGGTGGGCCTACGAGCAGTACTTC. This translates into CASSIGSGWAYEQYF.

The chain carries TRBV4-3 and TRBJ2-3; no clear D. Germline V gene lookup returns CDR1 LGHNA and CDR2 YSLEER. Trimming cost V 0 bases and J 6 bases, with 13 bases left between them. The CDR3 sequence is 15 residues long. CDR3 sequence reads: CASSQETPPADTQYF. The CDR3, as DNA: TGCGCCAGCAGCCAAGAGACCCCTCCTGCGGATACGCAGTATTTT.

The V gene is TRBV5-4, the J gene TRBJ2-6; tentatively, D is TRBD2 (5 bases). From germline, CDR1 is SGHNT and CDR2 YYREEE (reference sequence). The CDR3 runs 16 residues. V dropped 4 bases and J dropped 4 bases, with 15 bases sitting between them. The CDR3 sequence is CASSLLEVSGANVLTF. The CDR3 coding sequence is TGTGCCAGCAGCCTTTTGGAGGTATCCGGGGCCAACGTCCTGACTTTC.

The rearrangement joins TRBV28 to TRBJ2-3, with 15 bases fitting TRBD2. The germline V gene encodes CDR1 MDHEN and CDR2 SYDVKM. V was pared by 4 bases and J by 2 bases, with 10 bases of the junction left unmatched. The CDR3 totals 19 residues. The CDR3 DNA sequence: TGTGCCAGCAGTTACAACCCGGGACTAGCGGGGGGCTACACAGATACGCAGTATTTT. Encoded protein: CASSYNPGLAGGYTDTQYF.

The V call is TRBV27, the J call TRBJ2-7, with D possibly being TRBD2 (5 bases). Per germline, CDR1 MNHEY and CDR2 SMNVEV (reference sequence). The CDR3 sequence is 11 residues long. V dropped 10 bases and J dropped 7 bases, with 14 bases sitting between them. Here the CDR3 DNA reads TGTGCCACCCAAGGTGGCGGGGAGCAGTACTTC. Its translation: CATQGGGEQYF.

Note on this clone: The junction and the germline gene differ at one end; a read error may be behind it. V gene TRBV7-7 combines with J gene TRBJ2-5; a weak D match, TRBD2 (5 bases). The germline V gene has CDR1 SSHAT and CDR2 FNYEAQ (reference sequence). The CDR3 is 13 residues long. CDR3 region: CASSLTGGETQYF. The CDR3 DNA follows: TGTGCTAGCAGCTTAACCGGCGGGGAGACCCAGTACTTC.

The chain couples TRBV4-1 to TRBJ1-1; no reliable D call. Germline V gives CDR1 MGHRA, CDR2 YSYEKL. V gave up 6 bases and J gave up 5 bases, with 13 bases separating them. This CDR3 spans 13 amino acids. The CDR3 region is CASSFSTETEAFF. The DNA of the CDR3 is TGCGCCAGCAGTTTTTCTACTGAGACTGAAGCTTTCTTT.